A selection of T cell receptor beta chains follows, all from one sample in a study of blood T cell repertoires in COVID-19. Sequencing was performed with immunoSEQ multiplex PCR; in TCRdb, only in-frame clones are kept and a portion is missing. The sample has approximately 250,000 clones, more than 75% seen once; the top ten hold around 6%. Sequenced input: peripheral blood. These receptor sequences come from a woman aged 80 or over with COVID-19, enrolled during active disease. Each CDR3 is given with its conserved first and last residue. The D gene is left open where the match is weak. Clone size is shown for a subset of rows, as once, few, many or a class of expanded clone.

j_call	clone_size	v_call	d_call	cdr3_aa	cdr3_nt
TRBJ1-1	NA	TRBV5-5	TRBD1	CASSWRTGQMNTEAFF	TGTGCCAGCAGCTGGAGGACAGGTCAAATGAACACTGAAGCTTTCTTT
TRBJ2-5	NA	TRBV2	NA	CASSETGFSTQYF	TGTGCCAGCAGTGAAACAGGATTCTCGACCCAGTACTTC
TRBJ1-5	NA	TRBV6-5	TRBD1	CASNVGQGPNQPQHF	TGTGCCAGCAACGTGGGACAGGGGCCCAATCAGCCCCAGCATTTT
TRBJ1-3	NA	TRBV5-1	TRBD1	CASSLTGGFGNTIYF	TGCGCCAGCAGCTTGACAGGGGGTTTTGGAAACACCATATATTTT
TRBJ2-7	NA	TRBV25-1	TRBD2	CASSDWRGSSYEQYF	TGTGCCAGCAGTGATTGGCGGGGGAGCTCCTACGAGCAGTACTTC
TRBJ2-7	NA	TRBV28	NA	CASRDREQYF	TGTGCCAGCAGAGACAGGGAGCAGTACTTC
TRBJ1-1	NA	TRBV6-5	TRBD1	CASSYIGRGHTEAFF	TGTGCCAGCAGTTATATTGGCAGGGGGCACACTGAAGCTTTCTTT
TRBJ2-1	NA	TRBV5-6	TRBD2	CASSYERGGSYNEQFF	TGTGCCAGCAGCTATGAGCGGGGGGGCTCCTACAATGAGCAGTTCTTC
TRBJ1-1	NA	TRBV5-8	NA	CASSPWGGGNTEAFF	TGTGCCAGCAGCCCCTGGGGAGGGGGGAACACTGAAGCTTTCTTT
TRBJ1-2	NA	TRBV30	NA	CAWRAQGRDGYTF	TGTGCCTGGAGGGCACAGGGTCGGGATGGCTACACCTTC
TRBJ1-3	few	TRBV6-1	NA	CASSDVSLTSGNTIYF	TGTGCCAGCAGTGACGTCAGTTTAACCTCTGGAAACACCATATATTTT
TRBJ1-1	NA	TRBV6-6	NA	CASSSNRETEAFF	TGTGCCAGCAGTTCAAACAGGGAAACTGAAGCTTTCTTT
TRBJ1-2	once	TRBV6-5	TRBD1	CASSYTGGYGYTF	TGTGCCAGCAGTTACACAGGGGGCTATGGCTACACCTTC
TRBJ1-2	NA	TRBV18	TRBD1	CASSQDRVYGYTF	TGTGCCAGCTCACAAGACAGGGTCTATGGCTACACCTTC
TRBJ2-3	NA	TRBV5-5	TRBD1	CASSFSTGDTQYF	TGTGCCAGCAGCTTCTCGACAGGGGATACGCAGTATTTT
TRBJ2-1	NA	TRBV4-2	TRBD2	CASSHAGLAGLGDEQFF	TGTGCCAGCAGCCACGCGGGACTAGCGGGGCTTGGGGATGAGCAGTTCTTC
TRBJ1-6	NA	TRBV28	NA	CASSDLHSPLHF	TGTGCCAGCAGTGATCTACATTCACCCCTCCACTTT
TRBJ1-1	NA	TRBV5-4	NA	CASNDFEGNTEAFF	TGTGCCAGCAACGACTTTGAGGGGAACACTGAAGCTTTCTTT
TRBJ2-1	NA	TRBV7-2	NA	CASSLLGEQFF	TGTGCCAGCAGCTTACTAGGTGAGCAGTTCTTC
TRBJ1-4	NA	TRBV19	NA	CASQRGSSNEKLFF	TGTGCCAGCCAGCGGGGAAGTTCTAATGAAAAACTGTTTTTT
TRBJ1-3	NA	TRBV7-2	TRBD1	CASSPQTGGTGNTIYF	TGTGCCAGCAGCCCCCAGACAGGGGGCACGGGAAACACCATATATTTT
TRBJ1-4	NA	TRBV11-2	NA	CASSEDGGYGDEKLFF	TGTGCCAGCAGCGAAGACGGCGGGTATGGAGATGAAAAACTGTTTTTT
TRBJ2-7	NA	TRBV5-1	NA	CASSSNREIPSYEQYF	TGCGCCAGCAGCTCAAACCGGGAAATCCCATCCTACGAGCAGTACTTC
TRBJ1-2	once	TRBV7-2	TRBD1	CASSLPPTGGNYGYTF	TGTGCCAGCAGCTTACCCCCGACAGGGGGTAACTATGGCTACACCTTC
TRBJ1-1	NA	TRBV14	NA	CASSQGARVSDTEAFF	TGTGCCAGCAGCCAAGGTGCCAGGGTTTCGGACACTGAAGCTTTCTTT
TRBJ1-1	NA	TRBV9	TRBD1	CASSADRGASTEAFF	TGTGCCAGCAGCGCAGACAGGGGCGCTTCCACTGAAGCTTTCTTT
TRBJ1-3	NA	TRBV3-1/TRBV3-2	NA	CASSPGSIGNTIYF	TGTGCCAGCAGCCCAGGATCGATAGGAAACACCATATATTTT